The 2 T cell receptor beta chains presented below share a single source sample, sequenced in a study of shared clonotypes between healthy human individuals. Produced via immunoSEQ multiplex PCR; TCRdb's table is partial and in-frame only. The sample has 110,000 or so clones, approximately 70% seen once. The sample comprised memory CD8+ T cells sorted from blood. Subset defined: CD45RO+ cells pooled with CCR7-negative TemRA cells. The receptors shown here come from a woman aged 25 to 45 in good health.

This chain links TRBV11-2 with TRBJ1-2; TRBD1 aligns across 12 bases. The trim removed 5 bases at V and 8 bases at J, leaving 9 bases unmatched. The CDR3 length is 15 residues. CDR1 is SGHAT, CDR2 FQNNGV, per germline. In nucleotides, the CDR3 is TGTGCCAGCAGCAAACCGGGACAGGGGGCGAAAGGCTACACCTTC. Its translation: CASSKPGQGAKGYTF.

This clone was detected once. V and J are TRBV9 and TRBJ2-7, with 10 bases matching TRBD1. The germline gives CDR1 SGDLS, CDR2 YYNGEE. CDR3 length: 15 amino acids. J gave up 2 bases and V 4 bases, and 6 bases lay outside the gene matches. In nucleotides, the CDR3 is TGTGCCAGCAGCCTTGGACAGGGGGTTCCCTACGAGCAGTACTTC. This gives the protein CASSLGQGVPYEQYF.